This passage covers 14 T cell receptor beta chains from one sample sequenced in a study of T cell repertoires in cytomegalovirus infection. MiXCR, applied by TCRdb to the reads, yields one record per CDR3 protein. The table shows 400,000 to 550,000 distinct CDR3 sequences, with roughly 10% occurring only once. Sequencing was carried out using PBMCs. Receptors originate from a human donor in good health (CMV status not recorded). Some clones in this sample may be carry-over from other donors' samples.

This clonotype occurred many times. The chain links TRBV20-1 to TRBJ2-7, with D possibly being TRBD1 or TRBD2 (5 bases each). Per germline, CDR1 DFQATT and CDR2 SNEGSKA (reference sequence). This CDR3 region has 14 residues. Trimming left V 0 bases short and J 9 bases short, with 18 bases between. CDR3 protein: CSARDIAPGPVQYF. The CDR3 DNA reads as TGCAGTGCTAGAGACATCGCTCCGGGACCCGTGCAGTACTTC.

There are many counts of this clonotype. The gene calls are TRBV5-4 and TRBJ1-2, with TRBD1 as a possible D gene (6 bases). The CDR3 sequence is 13 residues long. Germline CDR1 is SGHNT and CDR2 is YYREEE (reference sequence). V was shortened by 4 bases and J by 3 bases, with 10 bases between the two germline ends. CDR3 nucleotide sequence: TGTGCCAGCAGCGTTGCAGGGGACTATGGCTACACCTTC. It encodes CASSVAGDYGYTF. Full variable domain (remainder filled in from reference TRBV5-4 and TRBJ1-2): ETGVTQSPTHLIKTRGQQVTLRCSSQSGHNTVSWYQQALGQGPQFIFQYYREEENGRGNFPPRFSGLQFPNYSSELNVNALELDDSALYLCASSVAGDYGYTFGSGTRLTVV.

The table lists this clonotype with a few counts. The chain is built from TRBV2 and TRBJ2-3; D possibly corresponds to TRBD1 (5 bases). This CDR3 is 12 amino acids long. Trimming pared 7 bases from V and 2 bases from J, leaving 7 bases between. CDR1 is SNHLY and CDR2 is FYNNEI in the germline V gene. CDR3 protein: CASKGDTDTQYF. The CDR3 nucleotides read TGTGCCAGCAAAGGGGACACAGATACGCAGTATTTT.

This clonotype was counted only a few times. The chain carries TRBV2 and TRBJ2-3, with TRBD2 identical over 10 bases. The germline CDR1 and CDR2 sequences are SNHLY and FYNNEI. With V trimmed by 1 base and J by 2 bases, 3 bases remained unmatched. There are 16 residues in the CDR3. For the CDR3, the DNA is TGTGCCAGCAGTGAAGAAGCGGGGGGGCTCACAGATACGCAGTATTTT. As protein: CASSEEAGGLTDTQYF.

The chain links TRBV29-1 to TRBJ2-3; D possibly corresponds to TRBD2 (5 bases). Trimming stripped 1 base from V and 1 base from J, with 12 bases between. The CDR3 extends over 15 amino acids. Germline loops: CDR1 SQVTM, CDR2 ANQGSEA. This CDR3 is CSVEVSGWGTDTQYF. The DNA of the CDR3 is TGCAGCGTTGAAGTCAGCGGCTGGGGCACAGATACGCAGTATTTT.

This clonotype was counted many times. J is TRBJ1-1 and V is TRBV20-1; D gene unclear. Trimming shortened V by 6 bases and J by 3 bases, and 17 bases separated the two germline ends. The CDR3 totals 14 residues. Germline CDR1 is DFQATT and CDR2 is SNEGSKA (reference sequence). CDR3 bases: TGCAGTGCCCCCGTGACGGGGTGGGACACTGAAGCTTTCTTT. As protein: CSAPVTGWDTEAFF.

Ten or more counts support this clonotype. V usage is TRBV9 and J usage is TRBJ1-1, with D hard to call. This CDR3 comprises 14 residues. Germline lookup yields CDR1 SGDLS and CDR2 YYNGEE. Trimming took 0 bases from V and 4 from J, leaving 10 bases between them. The CDR3 region has the DNA TGTGCCAGCAGCGTAGAAGGATTCGGCACTGAAGCTTTCTTT. This codes for CASSVEGFGTEAFF.

V usage is TRBV5-6 and J usage is TRBJ2-1; the match to TRBD2 covers 12 bases. V lost 0 bases, J lost 9 bases, and 7 bases stayed unmatched. The CDR3 totals 16 residues. Germline loops: CDR1 SGHDT, CDR2 YYEEEE. The CDR3 nucleotides read TGTGCCAGCAGCTTGGTTCTAGCGGGAGGGCTAGGTGAGCAGTTCTTC. This encodes CASSLVLAGGLGEQFF.

This clonotype was seen ten or more times. The chain uses TRBV27 and TRBJ2-6; 11 bases line up with TRBD1. The CDR3 consists of 19 residues. CDR1 and CDR2 from the germline V gene are MNHEY and SMNVEV (reference sequence). V shed 3 bases and J 3 bases; nucleotides not matched to a gene: 10. CDR3 sequence (DNA): TGTGCCAGCAGTTTCACCGGGACAGGGGGACTCCTTGGGGCCAACGTCCTGACTTTC. It yields the protein CASSFTGTGGLLGANVLTF.

At least ten counts were recorded for this clonotype. V usage is TRBV9 and J usage is TRBJ1-5; tentative D call: TRBD1 (5 bases). The CDR3 loop spans 14 amino acids. Trimming took off 0 bases at V and 7 bases at J, with 11 bases between the two ends. Germline V lookup: CDR1 SGDLS, CDR2 YYNGEE. CDR3 sequence: CASSVEAGSQPQHF. In DNA, the CDR3 is TGTGCCAGCAGCGTAGAGGCAGGGAGCCAGCCCCAGCATTTT.

This clonotype was seen a few times. This sequence joins TRBV2 and TRBJ1-2; the D is unclear. Trimming pared 2 bases from V and 9 bases from J, leaving 22 bases between. This CDR3 has 16 residues. Germline assignment: CDR1 SNHLY and CDR2 FYNNEI. The CDR3 loop reads CASSEPRTEDEDCYTF. The CDR3 nucleotides are TGTGCCAGCAGTGAACCTAGGACCGAGGATGAGGACTGCTACACCTTC.

This clonotype was seen many times. The J gene is TRBJ1-2, the V gene TRBV7-2; a possible D gene is TRBD1 (5 bases). Per germline, CDR1 SGHTA and CDR2 FQGNSA. The V end lost 5 bases, the J end lost 4 bases, and 20 bases lay between the germline ends. The CDR3 has 16 amino acids. Here the CDR3 reads CASSLHSGGGSYGYTF. The CDR3, as DNA: TGTGCCAGCAGCCTACATTCGGGGGGGGGGAGCTATGGCTACACCTTC. Filled out from reference TRBV7-2 and TRBJ1-2, the complete variable domain reads GAGVSQSPSNKVTEKGKDVELRCDPISGHTALYWYRQSLGQGLEFLIYFQGNSAPDKSGLPSDRFSAERTGGSVSTLTIQRTQQEDSAVYLCASSLHSGGGSYGYTFGSGTRLTVV.

This clonotype was detected only once. The junction shows a germline mismatch at one end, possibly a read error. This rearrangement joins TRBV3-1 to TRBJ2-7; D is unclear. The germline gives CDR1 LGHDT, CDR2 YNNKEL (reference sequence). The CDR3 is 11 residues long. CDR3 residues: CASKANYELYF. The CDR3 region has the DNA TGTGCCAGCAAGGCTAACTACGAGCTGTACTTC.

This clonotype was found a few times. V usage is TRBV10-3 and J usage is TRBJ2-1, with D uncertain. Germline CDR1 ENHRY, CDR2 SYGVKD. The CDR3 is 13 amino acids. Trimming pared 2 bases from V and 5 bases from J, leaving 7 bases between. This chain's CDR3 is CAISEILNNEQFF. The CDR3 nucleotides are TGTGCCATCAGTGAGATACTTAACAATGAGCAGTTCTTC.